This T cell receptor beta chain is from a study of T-cell reconstitution after alpha-beta-depleted transplantation in children. Study outcomes and limitations: Several patients had high TCRbeta diversity at day 60; it came from surviving recipient T cells and thymic progenitors.

This clonotype was observed a handful of times. Its antigen is still unknown. Germline loops: CDR1 MNHNY, CDR2 SVGAGI (reference sequence). V gave up 7 bases and J gave up 5 bases, with 13 bases separating them. This CDR3 region has 13 residues. Preparation of the TCRbeta library was carried out with unique molecular identifiers. TCRdb ran MiXCR on the PCR reads and lists one entry per CDR3 protein. The profile shows about 510,000 distinct CDR3 sequences, about an eighth of them singletons. J is TRBJ2-3 and V is TRBV6-6; D uncertain. The receptor's source is a female patient aged 2-9 years who had a stem cell transplant for aplastic anemia, so the T cells may come from the graft donor. This specimen was PBMCs, mostly from graft donor cells, taken 180 days after TCRalphabeta/CD19-depleted stem cell transplant. The chain's CDR3 is CASTYPQQDTQYF. In DNA form, the CDR3 reads TGTGCCAGCACCTACCCTCAGCAAGATACGCAGTATTTT.